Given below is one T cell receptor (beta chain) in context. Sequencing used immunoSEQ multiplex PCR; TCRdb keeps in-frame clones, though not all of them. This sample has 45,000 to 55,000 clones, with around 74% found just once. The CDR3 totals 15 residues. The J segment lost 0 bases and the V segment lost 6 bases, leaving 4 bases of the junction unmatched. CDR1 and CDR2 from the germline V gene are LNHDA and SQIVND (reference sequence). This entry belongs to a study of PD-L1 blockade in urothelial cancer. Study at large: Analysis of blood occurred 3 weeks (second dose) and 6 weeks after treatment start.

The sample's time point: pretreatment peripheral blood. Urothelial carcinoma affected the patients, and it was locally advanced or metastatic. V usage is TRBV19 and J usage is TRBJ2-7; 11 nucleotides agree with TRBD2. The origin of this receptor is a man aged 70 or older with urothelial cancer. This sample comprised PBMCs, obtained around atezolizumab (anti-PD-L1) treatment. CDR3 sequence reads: CASSFSGRGSYEQYF. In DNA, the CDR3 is TGTGCCAGTAGCTTTAGCGGGAGGGGCTCCTACGAGCAGTACTTC. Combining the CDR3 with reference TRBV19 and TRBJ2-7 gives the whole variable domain DGGITQSPKYLFRKEGQNVTLSCEQNLNHDAMYWYRQDPGQGLRLIYYSQIVNDFQKGDIAEGYSVSREKKESFPLTVTSAQKNPTAFYLCASSFSGRGSYEQYFGPGTRLTVT.